The next 22 T cell receptor beta chains were all read from a single sample in a study of T-cell reconstitution after alpha-beta-depleted transplantation in children. The library targeted TCRbeta and was prepared with unique molecular identifiers. TCRdb reprocessed the PCR reads via MiXCR and lists one record per CDR3 protein. Here the sample spans almost 400,000 distinct CDR3 sequences, about a fifth being singletons. The specimen comprised PBMCs from the stem cell graft donor, sampled from the stem cell graft. The receptors derive from a human donor who donated a stem cell graft to a child with acute myeloid leukemia.

In its sample, this clonotype was seen a few times. The chain recombines TRBV7-9 with TRBJ2-1, with D possibly matching TRBD1 (6 bases). Per germline, CDR1 SEHNR and CDR2 FQNEAQ (reference sequence). The ends were cut back, 1 base at V and 4 bases at J, with 17 bases in the middle. The CDR3 sequence is 17 residues long. CDR3 sequence reads: CASSLVRDIELYNEQFF. DNA of the CDR3: TGTGCCAGCAGCTTAGTCCGGGACATCGAGTTGTACAATGAGCAGTTCTTC.

This clonotype was recorded many times. CDR3 nucleotides: TGTGCCAGCAGTGAAAAGGAGACCAATGAGCAGTTCTTC. It encodes CASSEKETNEQFF. The chain is built from TRBV6-1 and TRBJ2-1; D is unresolved. Germline V gives CDR1 MNHNS, CDR2 SASEGT. Trimming shortened V by 2 bases and J by 6 bases, and 8 bases separated the two germline ends. CDR3 size: 13 residues.

In its sample, this clonotype was seen a few times. V usage is TRBV10-3 and J usage is TRBJ2-3, with TRBD1 matching over 10 bases. Looked up from germline, CDR1 is ENHRY and CDR2 is SYGVKD. There are 17 residues in the CDR3. V lost 11 bases, J lost 2 bases, and 16 bases stayed unmatched. This chain's CDR3 is CAARERGQGLSTDTQYF. In nucleotides, the CDR3 is TGTGCCGCCAGGGAGAGGGGACAGGGGCTTTCCACAGATACGCAGTATTTT.

This chain joins TRBV28 and TRBJ2-7; D gene unclear. Trimming shortened V by 3 bases and J by 3 bases, and 12 bases separated the two germline ends. This CDR3 has 14 residues. Germline-derived CDR1 and CDR2 are MDHEN and SYDVKM. DNA of the CDR3: TGTGCCAGCAGTTTGGTCGGCAGCTACTACGAGCAGTACTTC. Its protein product is CASSLVGSYYEQYF.

About this clonotype itself: A read error may account for a junction end that differs from germline. V gene TRBV12-5 combines with J gene TRBJ2-7, with 7 bases fitting TRBD1. Germline V gives CDR1 LGHNT, CDR2 FRNRAP. CDR3 size: 15 residues. The CDR3 reads CASGLADRPRYEQNF. CDR3 bases: TGTGCTAGTGGTTTGGCGGACAGGCCCCGCTACGAGCAGAACTTC.

This clonotype was seen at least ten times. The CDR3 coding sequence is TGCAGTGCTATACCCTTAAAGCGGTACGAGCAGTACTTC. As protein: CSAIPLKRYEQYF. The chain employs TRBV20-1 and TRBJ2-7; D is possibly TRBD2 (5 bases). The CDR3 sequence is 13 residues long. CDR1 and CDR2 (germline): DFQATT, SNEGSKA (reference sequence). V was clipped by 4 bases and J by 4 bases, with 14 bases between them.

This clonotype appeared a few times. The rearrangement links TRBV20-1 to TRBJ1-2; D might be TRBD1 (5 bases). This CDR3 comprises 13 residues. V lost 6 bases and J lost 7, with 18 bases in between. Germline CDR1 DFQATT, CDR2 SNEGSKA (reference sequence). The DNA of the CDR3 is TGCAGTGCGAGTTCACGATGGGGCGGTGGCTACACCTTC. Translating gives CSASSRWGGGYTF.

This clonotype has more than one count but fewer than ten. The chain uses TRBV5-6 and TRBJ2-7, with TRBD1 matching over 10 bases. Germline V lookup: CDR1 SGHDT, CDR2 YYEEEE. The CDR3 length is 14 residues. The V and J ends lost 4 bases and 4 bases, in that order; junction bases with no gene match: 5. CDR3 region: CASSKDRGNYEQYF. CDR3 DNA sequence: TGTGCCAGCAGCAAGGACAGGGGGAATTACGAGCAGTACTTC.

This clonotype showed up just a few times. V gene TRBV29-1 combines with J gene TRBJ2-7; D may correspond to TRBD1 or TRBD2 (5 bases each). Germline CDR1 is SQVTM and CDR2 is ANQGSEA. The CDR3 covers 16 residues. V was shortened by 0 bases and J by 2 bases, with 17 bases between the two germline ends. In nucleotides, the CDR3 is TGCAGCGTTGAAGAAGCGGTACGGGGCGAGACCTACGAGCAGTACTTC. Protein: CSVEEAVRGETYEQYF.

The rearrangement links TRBV5-1 to TRBJ1-1, with TRBD1 matching over 8 bases. Trimming took 4 bases from V and 2 from J; bases not matched to a gene: 4. The CDR3 has 14 amino acids. The germline CDR1 and CDR2 sequences are SGHRS and YFSETQ. DNA for the CDR3: TGCGCCAGCAGCAACAGGGGGTTTAACACTGAAGCTTTCTTT. Protein sequence: CASSNRGFNTEAFF.

Only a few counts were recorded for this clonotype. This chain links TRBV28 with TRBJ2-2; TRBD2 is a possible D gene (5 bases). The CDR3 has 15 residues. Germline V gene lookup returns CDR1 MDHEN and CDR2 SYDVKM. Trimming cost V 8 bases and J 4 bases, with 17 bases left between them. The CDR3: CASAIRTWGTGELFF. The CDR3 nucleotides are TGTGCCAGCGCGATTAGGACTTGGGGCACCGGGGAGCTGTTTTTT.

This clonotype was counted a few times. The chain links TRBV12-3 or TRBV12-4 to TRBJ2-5; no firm D call. Trimming stripped 4 bases from V and 2 bases from J, with 8 bases between. The CDR3 has 13 residues. The CDR3 DNA is TGTGCCAGCAGTTCCAGCCGTCAAGAGACCCAGTACTTC. Translating it yields CASSSSRQETQYF.

In this sample, this clonotype turned up many times. The chain carries TRBV20-1 and TRBJ2-3; tentatively, D is TRBD2 (5 bases). The germline V gene has CDR1 DFQATT and CDR2 SNEGSKA (reference sequence). This CDR3 region has 14 residues. Trimming left V 0 bases short and J 4 bases short, with 11 bases between. CDR3: CSARDGEGADTQYF. CDR3 in DNA: TGCAGTGCTAGAGACGGTGAGGGAGCAGATACGCAGTATTTT.

This clonotype was recorded many times. This sequence joins TRBV29-1 and TRBJ1-3; a weak D match, TRBD1 (5 bases). The germline V gene encodes CDR1 SQVTM and CDR2 ANQGSEA. The CDR3 covers 15 residues. Trimming took off 4 bases at V and 4 bases at J, with 17 bases between the two ends. The CDR3 loop is CSVAGERSLGNTIYF. In DNA form, the CDR3 reads TGCAGCGTTGCGGGGGAACGAAGCTTAGGAAACACCATATATTTT.

The J gene is TRBJ2-1, the V gene TRBV15, with 10 positions matching TRBD2. The germline V gene encodes CDR1 LNHNV and CDR2 YYDKDF (reference sequence). V was pared by 2 bases and J by 2 bases, with 9 bases of the junction left unmatched. The CDR3 loop spans 18 amino acids. CDR3 bases: TGTGCCACCAGCAGATTCCGGCTAGCGGGAGAGACCTACAATGAGCAGTTCTTC. Translated: CATSRFRLAGETYNEQFF.

This clonotype was picked up a small number of times. CDR3 sequence: CSVVGGANYGYTF. The CDR3 nucleotides read TGCAGCGTTGTGGGGGGGGCGAACTATGGCTACACCTTC. This chain uses TRBV29-1 with TRBJ1-2; D possibly corresponds to TRBD1 (6 bases). V lost 4 bases, J lost 2 bases, and 11 bases lay in between. Germline CDR1 reads SQVTM; CDR2 reads ANQGSEA. This CDR3 region has 13 residues. Based on the CDR3 plus reference TRBV29-1 and TRBJ1-2, the full variable domain is SAVISQKPSRDICQRGTSLTIQCQVDSQVTMMFWYRQQPGQSLTLIATANQGSEATYESGFVIDKFPISRPNLTFSTLTVSNMSPEDSSIYLCSVVGGANYGYTFGSGTRLTVV.

Of note for this clonotype: Just one base apart from a much larger clone, this may be a read error. The CDR3 coding sequence is TGCAGCGTCCGCAGACAGTGGACCCAAGAGGCCCAGTACTTC. Translated: CSVRRQWTQEAQYF. The chain links TRBV29-1 to TRBJ2-5; tentative D call: TRBD1 (5 bases). The germline V gene encodes CDR1 SQVTM and CDR2 ANQGSEA. The CDR3 contains 14 residues.

The chain links TRBV4-2 to TRBJ2-2; 12 nucleotides match TRBD2. Looked up from germline, CDR1 is LGHNA and CDR2 is YNFKEQ. CDR3 length: 18 residues. With V trimmed by 4 bases and J by 0 bases, 6 bases remained unmatched. The CDR3 sequence: CASSRETSGSSNTGELFF. DNA of the CDR3: TGTGCCAGCAGCCGAGAGACTAGCGGGAGTTCGAACACCGGGGAGCTGTTTTTT.

This clonotype showed up just a few times. The chain employs TRBV5-1 and TRBJ2-6, with D uncertain. CDR3 size: 14 residues. V was shortened by 5 bases and J by 2 bases, with 8 bases between the two germline ends. Germline lookup yields CDR1 SGHRS and CDR2 YFSETQ. The CDR3 DNA follows: TGCGCCAGCAGATTTCAACCTGGGGCCAACGTCCTGACTTTC. Encoded protein: CASRFQPGANVLTF.

This clonotype was seen a handful of times. The V gene is TRBV20-1, the J gene TRBJ2-3; 11 nucleotides align to TRBD2. The J segment lost 0 bases and the V segment lost 2 bases, leaving 7 bases of the junction unmatched. The CDR3 covers 17 residues. CDR1 is DFQATT and CDR2 is SNEGSKA in the germline V gene (reference sequence). CDR3 DNA sequence: TGCAGTGCTAGAAAAGAGGGGACTAGCGGTAGCACAGATACGCAGTATTTT. Translation: CSARKEGTSGSTDTQYF.

The chain employs TRBV5-5 and TRBJ2-7; 9 positions agree with TRBD1. The V segment lost 2 bases and the J segment 6 bases; nucleotides outside the gene matches: 9. Germline CDR1 is SGHKS and CDR2 is YYEKEE (reference sequence). CDR3 length equals 15 residues. The DNA of the CDR3 is TGTGCCAGCAGCTTACTACAGGGGGCGTTCGTCGAGCAGTACTTC. It encodes CASSLLQGAFVEQYF.

The rearrangement joins TRBV29-1 to TRBJ1-2; 9 positions match TRBD1. The trim removed 6 bases at V and 5 bases at J, leaving 7 bases unmatched. Germline V CDR1 and CDR2: SQVTM, ANQGSEA. This CDR3 has 13 residues. The CDR3 DNA is TGCAGCGTGAGGGACAGGGCGGAGTATGGCTACACCTTC. Translation gives CSVRDRAEYGYTF.